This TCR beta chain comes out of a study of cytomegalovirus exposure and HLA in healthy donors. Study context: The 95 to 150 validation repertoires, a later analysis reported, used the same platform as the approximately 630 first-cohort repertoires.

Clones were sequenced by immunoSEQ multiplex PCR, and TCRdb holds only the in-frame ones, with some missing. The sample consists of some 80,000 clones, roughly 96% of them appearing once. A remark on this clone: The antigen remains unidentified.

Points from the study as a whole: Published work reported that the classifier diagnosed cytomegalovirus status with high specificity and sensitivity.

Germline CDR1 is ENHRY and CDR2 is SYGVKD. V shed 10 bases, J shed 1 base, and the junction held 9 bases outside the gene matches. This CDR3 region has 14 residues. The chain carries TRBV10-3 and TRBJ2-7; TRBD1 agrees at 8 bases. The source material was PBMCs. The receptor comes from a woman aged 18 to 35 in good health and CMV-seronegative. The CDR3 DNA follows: TGTGCCACCCAGGGGACAGGACAATCCTACGAGCAGTACTTC. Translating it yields CATQGTGQSYEQYF.